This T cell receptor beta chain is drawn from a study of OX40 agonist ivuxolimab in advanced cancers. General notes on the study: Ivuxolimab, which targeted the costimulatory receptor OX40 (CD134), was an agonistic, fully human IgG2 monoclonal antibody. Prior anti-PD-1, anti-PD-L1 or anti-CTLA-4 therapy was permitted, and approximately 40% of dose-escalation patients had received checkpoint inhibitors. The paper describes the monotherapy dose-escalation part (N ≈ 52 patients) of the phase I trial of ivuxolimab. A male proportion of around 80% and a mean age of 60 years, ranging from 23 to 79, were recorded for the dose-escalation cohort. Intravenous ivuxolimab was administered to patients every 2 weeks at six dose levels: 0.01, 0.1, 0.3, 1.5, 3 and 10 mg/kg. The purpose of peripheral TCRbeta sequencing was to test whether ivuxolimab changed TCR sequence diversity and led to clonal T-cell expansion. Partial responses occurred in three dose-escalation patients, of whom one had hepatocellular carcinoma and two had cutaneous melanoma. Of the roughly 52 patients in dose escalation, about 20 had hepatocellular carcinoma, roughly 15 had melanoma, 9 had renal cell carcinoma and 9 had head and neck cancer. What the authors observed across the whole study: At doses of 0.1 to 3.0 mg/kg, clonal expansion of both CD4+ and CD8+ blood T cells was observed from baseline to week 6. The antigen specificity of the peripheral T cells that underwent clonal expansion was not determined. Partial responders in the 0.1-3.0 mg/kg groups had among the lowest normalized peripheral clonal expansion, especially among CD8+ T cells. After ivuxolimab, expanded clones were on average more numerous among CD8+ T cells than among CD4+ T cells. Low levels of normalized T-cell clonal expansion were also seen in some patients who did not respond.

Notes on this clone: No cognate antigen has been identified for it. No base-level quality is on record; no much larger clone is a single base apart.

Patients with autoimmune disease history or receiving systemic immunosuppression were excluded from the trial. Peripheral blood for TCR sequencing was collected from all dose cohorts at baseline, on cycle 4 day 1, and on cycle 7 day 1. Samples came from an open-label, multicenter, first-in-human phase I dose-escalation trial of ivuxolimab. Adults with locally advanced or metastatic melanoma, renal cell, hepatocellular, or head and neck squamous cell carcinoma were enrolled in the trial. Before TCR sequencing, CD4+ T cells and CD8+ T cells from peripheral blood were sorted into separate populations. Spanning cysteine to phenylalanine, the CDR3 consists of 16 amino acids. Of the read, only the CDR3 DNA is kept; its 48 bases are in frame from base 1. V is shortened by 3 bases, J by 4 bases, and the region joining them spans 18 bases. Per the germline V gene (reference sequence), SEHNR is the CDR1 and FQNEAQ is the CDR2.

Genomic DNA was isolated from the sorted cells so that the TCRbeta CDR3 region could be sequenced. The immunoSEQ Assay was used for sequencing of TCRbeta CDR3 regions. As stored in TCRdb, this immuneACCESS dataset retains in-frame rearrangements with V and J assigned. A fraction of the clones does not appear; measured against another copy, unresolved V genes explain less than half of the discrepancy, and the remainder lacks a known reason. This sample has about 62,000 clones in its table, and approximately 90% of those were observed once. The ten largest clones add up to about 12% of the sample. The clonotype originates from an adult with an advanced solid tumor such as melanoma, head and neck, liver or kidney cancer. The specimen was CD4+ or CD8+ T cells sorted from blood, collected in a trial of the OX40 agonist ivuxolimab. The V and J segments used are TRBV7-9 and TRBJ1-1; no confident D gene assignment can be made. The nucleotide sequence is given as TGTGCCAGCAGCTTTAGAGGGCCGGGAGTCGGCACTGAAGCTTTCTTT. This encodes CASSFRGPGVGTEAFF.